A selection of T cell receptor beta chains follows, all from one sample in a study of siplizumab effects on memory and regulatory T cells. Profiled with immunoSEQ multiplex PCR; TCRdb holds only in-frame clones, not every one. In the table there are 90,000 to 110,000 clones, about 91% of which are singletons. Material for sequencing was Tregs sorted from blood. These receptors were collected from a human donor in good health. CDR3s include the opening cysteine and the closing phenylalanine or tryptophan. Each record gives: clone size, D gene, CDR3 length, V gene, J gene, CDR3 protein, CDR3 DNA. D genes are given only for firm matches. Some rows have no size entry. The others give once, few or many, or a class for an expanded clone.

.	.	12	TRBV5-6	TRBJ2-5	CASSLLRETQYF	TGTGCCAGCAGCCTCCTCAGGGAGACCCAGTACTTC
few	TRBD2	19	TRBV27	TRBJ2-7	CASSTRNGSGGVFSYEQYF	TGTGCCAGCAGTACCCGGAATGGTAGCGGGGGGGTATTCTCCTACGAGCAGTACTTC
.	.	13	TRBV2	TRBJ2-3	CAAGGASTDTQYF	TGTGCCGCAGGGGGGGCTAGCACAGATACGCAGTATTTT
.	.	12	TRBV2	TRBJ1-2	CASSQGYSGYTF	TGTGCCAGCAGTCAGGGCTATTCTGGCTACACCTTC
.	.	12	TRBV6-1	TRBJ1-3	CASRGLGNTIYF	TGTGCCAGCAGGGGGTTAGGAAACACCATATATTTT
.	.	13	TRBV30	TRBJ1-5	CAWSRGGVQPQHF	TGTGCCTGGAGCCGAGGGGGTGTTCAGCCCCAGCATTTT
.	TRBD2	15	TRBV4-2	TRBJ2-5	CASSQELAGVETQYF	TGTGCCAGCAGCCAAGAACTAGCGGGAGTGGAGACCCAGTACTTC
once	.	14	TRBV6-5	TRBJ1-5	CASSYSQTHQPQHF	TGTGCCAGCAGTTATTCCCAGACACATCAGCCCCAGCATTTT
.	.	12	TRBV5-4	TRBJ1-1	CASRRGNTEAFF	TGTGCCAGCAGGCGAGGGAACACTGAAGCTTTCTTT
.	TRBD1	14	TRBV19	TRBJ1-2	CASSTGQGGYGYTF	TGTGCCAGTAGTACGGGACAGGGGGGCTATGGCTACACCTTC
.	.	11	TRBV14	TRBJ2-3	CASSHTDTQYF	TGTGCCAGCAGCCACACAGATACGCAGTATTTT
.	.	16	TRBV6-5	TRBJ1-3	CASSYTRWISGNTIYF	TGTGCCAGCAGTTATACTCGGTGGATCTCTGGAAACACCATATATTTT
once	.	14	TRBV5-4	TRBJ1-1	CASSRGGDFTEAFF	TGTGCCAGCAGCCGAGGAGGGGATTTCACTGAAGCTTTCTTT
few	.	16	TRBV7-8	TRBJ2-3	CASSLGGGSSTDTQYF	TGTGCCAGCAGCCTAGGGGGGGGCAGCAGCACAGATACGCAGTATTTT
.	TRBD2	17	TRBV18	TRBJ2-7	CASSPPRGGRSSYEQYF	TGTGCCAGCTCACCCCCCCGGGGCGGGAGGTCGTCCTACGAGCAGTACTTC
.	.	13	TRBV5-1	TRBJ2-1	CASSLVGYNEQFF	TGCGCCAGCAGCTTGGTAGGATACAATGAGCAGTTCTTC
.	TRBD2	16	TRBV4-1	TRBJ2-1	CASSQMRGDSYNEQFF	TGCGCCAGCAGCCAAATGCGGGGGGACTCCTACAATGAGCAGTTCTTC
.	.	14	TRBV14	TRBJ1-2	CASSQEGPRGGYTF	TGTGCCAGCAGCCAAGAAGGGCCGAGGGGGGGCTACACCTTC
.	TRBD1	15	TRBV29-1	TRBJ2-3	CSVEGGQGASDTQYF	TGCAGCGTTGAAGGGGGACAGGGAGCCTCAGATACGCAGTATTTT
.	.	14	TRBV7-9	TRBJ1-1	CASSTGRVNTEAFF	TGTGCCAGCAGCACGGGACGGGTGAACACTGAAGCTTTCTTT
.	TRBD1	16	TRBV6-1	TRBJ1-2	CASSEREDRANYGYTF	TGTGCCAGCAGTGAAAGGGAGGACAGGGCTAACTATGGCTACACCTTC
.	.	10	TRBV29-1	TRBJ1-2	CSVLTGGYTF	TGCAGCGTCCTCACGGGTGGCTACACCTTC
few	TRBD2	16	TRBV11-2	TRBJ2-1	CASSLGGAGRTNEQFF	TGTGCCAGCAGCTTAGGTGGCGCCGGGAGGACCAATGAGCAGTTCTTC
.	TRBD2	15	TRBV5-1	TRBJ2-7	CASSPTSGGVYEQYF	TGCGCCAGCAGCCCAACGAGCGGGGGGGTCTACGAGCAGTACTTC
.	.	16	TRBV10-2	TRBJ2-1	CASSEIGGTMTRKQFF	TGCGCCAGCAGTGAGATAGGGGGGACTATGACAAGGAAGCAGTTCTTC
.	TRBD1	15	TRBV4-1	TRBJ1-2	CASSQRQGVIWGYTF	TGCGCCAGCAGCCAGAGACAGGGTGTGATATGGGGCTACACCTTC
once	.	14	TRBV2	TRBJ2-2	CASRPTSGTGELFF	TGTGCCAGCAGACCTACGAGCGGCACCGGGGAGCTGTTTTTT
.	.	13	TRBV6-1	TRBJ1-4	CASSGRVREKLFF	TGTGCCAGCAGTGGGCGGGTCCGGGAAAAACTGTTTTTT
.	.	13	TRBV5-1	TRBJ2-4	CASSDGTQDLQYF	TGCGCCAGCAGCGACGGGACTCAAGACCTTCAGTACTTC
.	TRBD1	16	TRBV9	TRBJ2-2	CASSVSKGASTGELFF	TGTGCCAGCAGCGTATCAAAGGGGGCGAGCACCGGGGAGCTGTTTTTT
once	.	14	TRBV27	TRBJ2-7	CASSLAWGSYEQYF	TGTGCCAGCAGTCTCGCTTGGGGGTCCTACGAGCAGTACTTC
.	.	11	TRBV12-5	TRBJ2-5	CASGLVETQYF	TGTGCTAGTGGTTTGGTCGAGACCCAGTACTTC
.	.	15	TRBV6-6	TRBJ1-4	CASSFPNRADEKLFF	TGTGCCAGCAGTTTCCCCAACAGGGCCGATGAAAAACTGTTTTTT
.	TRBD1	14	TRBV7-6	TRBJ2-7	CASSFYRGTNEQYF	TGTGCCAGCAGCTTCTACAGGGGGACCAACGAGCAGTACTTC
once	.	13	TRBV5-1	TRBJ2-5	CASSLSATETQYF	TGCGCCAGCAGCTTGAGTGCAACGGAGACCCAGTACTTC
.	.	14	TRBV4-2	TRBJ2-5	CASSQDRVGETQYF	TGTGCCAGCAGCCAAGATAGGGTGGGGGAGACCCAGTACTTC
.	TRBD2	15	TRBV6-5	TRBJ2-3	CASRSGTSLIDTQYF	TGTGCCAGCCGCTCCGGGACTAGTCTTATAGATACGCAGTATTTT
.	TRBD2	17	TRBV4-2	TRBJ2-5	CASSHASGGAVEETQYF	TGTGCCAGCAGCCATGCTAGCGGGGGGGCCGTTGAGGAGACCCAGTACTTC
.	.	14	TRBV11-2	TRBJ1-2	CASSQGASPQGYTF	TGTGCCAGCAGCCAAGGGGCATCCCCCCAGGGCTACACCTTC